The TCR beta chain described here comes from a study of immune evolution from preneoplasia to lung adenocarcinoma. On the study more broadly: HLA loss of heterozygosity: about 7% AIS, about 15% MIA, roughly 35% ADC, none AAH.

Broader study findings: KRAS-mutant nodules had the highest T cell clonality.

About this clone: Antigen: not known.

CDR1 and CDR2 from the germline V gene are MGHRA and YSYEKL. The CDR3 has 14 residues. V lost 2 bases, J lost 5 bases, and 12 bases lay in between. Generated by immunoSEQ multiplex PCR, the TCRdb table keeps only in-frame clones and is missing some. The data show around 6,200 clones, with about 81% seen just once and under 6% held by the top ten. The chain recombines TRBV4-1 with TRBJ1-1; no reliable D call. The clonotype originates from a person aged 45-60 years with lung adenocarcinoma. The sample consisted of FFPE invasive lung adenocarcinoma tissue. CDR3 sequence reads: CASSQLLSGTEAFF. DNA for the CDR3: TGCGCCAGCAGCCAACTCCTGTCTGGAACTGAAGCTTTCTTT.